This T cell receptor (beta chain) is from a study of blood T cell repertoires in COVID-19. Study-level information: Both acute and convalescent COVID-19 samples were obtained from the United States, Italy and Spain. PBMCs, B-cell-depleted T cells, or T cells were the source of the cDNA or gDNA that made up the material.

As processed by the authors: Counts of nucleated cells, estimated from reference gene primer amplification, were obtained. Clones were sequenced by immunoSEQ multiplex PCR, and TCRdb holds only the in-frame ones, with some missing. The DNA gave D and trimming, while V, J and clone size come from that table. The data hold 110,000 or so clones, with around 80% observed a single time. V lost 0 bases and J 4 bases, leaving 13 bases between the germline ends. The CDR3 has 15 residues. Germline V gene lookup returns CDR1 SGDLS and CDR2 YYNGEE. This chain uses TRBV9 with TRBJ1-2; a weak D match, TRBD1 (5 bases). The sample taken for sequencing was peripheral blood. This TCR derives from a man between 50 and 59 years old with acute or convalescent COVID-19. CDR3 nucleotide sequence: TGTGCCAGCAGCGTAGGATTCACAGGCATCTATGGCTACACCTTC. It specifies CASSVGFTGIYGYTF.